Described below is a single T cell receptor beta chain sequence and its context. Its target is unknown. Sequence at one end of the junction differs from germline and may be a read error. The data were taken from a study of tumor-infiltrating lymphocytes in primary liver carcinoma. For the study at large: Enrolled patients were male and female, aged 30 to 69 years. Study-wide points: The bulk unsorted samples meant that CD4+ and CD8+ repertoires went uncompared.

RNA isolated from unsorted whole blood supplied the blood RNA, with germline DNA also extracted. The CDR3 consists of 14 residues. Per the germline V gene, CDR1 is SGHAT and CDR2 is FQNNGV. From roughly 470 ng total RNA, TCR beta cDNA was generated with a primer in the constant region. Three nested multiplex PCR rounds, a slightly modified ARM-PCR method, built the TCR beta libraries. Use of TRBV1-TRBV30 forward primers with a C-beta reverse primer characterized the first two PCR rounds, which lasted about 10 cycles each. Each CDR3 protein is one row after TCRdb ran MiXCR on the multiplex PCR reads. The table has about 180,000 distinct CDR3 sequences, 60% seen once; the top ten hold around three quarters.

This sequence joins TRBV11-2 and TRBJ1-2; D perhaps matches TRBD1 (6 bases). This sequence originates from a man aged 40-55 years with primary liver carcinoma and hepatitis B virus infection. Material for sequencing was peripheral blood. The CDR3 here is CAGSLVGGGDGYTF. The CDR3 DNA follows: TGTGCCGGCAGTTTAGTAGGGGGGGGCGATGGCTACACCTTC.